The next 20 T cell receptor beta chains were all read from a single sample in a study of OX40 agonist ivuxolimab in advanced cancers. The receptor library was made with the immunoSEQ multiplex PCR assay. TCRdb obtained this table from immuneACCESS and retained in-frame rearrangements with V and J assigned. These tables miss some clones; where compared with another copy, unresolved V genes account for less than half of the shortfall, and the remainder is unexplained. The sample has 45,000 to 60,000 clones on record, about 93% of them singletons. Of the sample, approximately 25% is held by the ten largest clones. Sequenced here: CD4+ or CD8+ T cells sorted from blood, sampled in a trial of the OX40 agonist ivuxolimab. These TCRs come from an adult with an advanced solid tumor such as melanoma, head and neck, liver or kidney cancer.

This chain links TRBV5-8 with TRBJ2-2, with a tentative D call TRBD1 (5 bases). The V end was cut by 9 bases, the J end by 3 bases, with 12 bases between. The CDR3 covers 13 residues. Germline V CDR1 and CDR2: SGHTS, YDEGEE. CDR3 in amino acids: CAKPGHHTGELFF. DNA of the CDR3: TGTGCCAAGCCAGGGCACCACACCGGGGAGCTGTTTTTT.

The chain is built from TRBV7-2 and TRBJ2-6; TRBD1 aligns across 7 bases. The CDR3 loop spans 18 amino acids. Germline V CDR1 and CDR2: SGHTA, FQGNSA. Unmatched junction bases numbered 6, after V lost 1 base and J lost 0 bases. The CDR3 protein is CASSLEGQIHSGANVLTF. The CDR3 nucleotides are TGTGCCAGCAGCTTAGAGGGACAGATACACTCTGGGGCCAACGTCCTGACTTTC.

The chain carries TRBV6-5 and TRBJ2-7, with TRBD1 matching 8 bases. The germline gives CDR1 MNHEY, CDR2 SVGAGI. The CDR3 has 14 residues. V lost 6 bases to trimming and J lost 2 bases; unmatched junction nucleotides: 6. The CDR3 protein is CASSLDREPYEQYF. DNA for the CDR3: TGTGCCAGCAGCCTGGACAGGGAACCCTACGAGCAGTACTTC.

This chain links TRBV28 with TRBJ2-7; 12 positions agree with TRBD2. Trimming took 5 bases from V and 2 from J; bases not matched to a gene: 1. This CDR3 has 14 amino acids. Germline lookup yields CDR1 MDHEN and CDR2 SYDVKM. CDR3 amino acids: CASSRLAGAYEQYF. CDR3 coding DNA: TGTGCCAGCAGTAGACTAGCGGGAGCCTACGAGCAGTACTTC.

V usage is TRBV15 and J usage is TRBJ1-1; TRBD1 might be the D (5 bases). The CDR3 runs 17 residues. The V end was cut by 3 bases, the J end by 5 bases, with 22 bases between. Per germline, CDR1 LNHNV and CDR2 YYDKDF (reference sequence). The CDR3: CATSSPPRDWDVTEAFF. The CDR3 nucleotides read TGTGCCACCAGCAGTCCCCCTAGGGACTGGGATGTGACTGAAGCTTTCTTT.

The J gene is TRBJ1-5, the V gene TRBV7-9, with 7 bases fitting TRBD1. Germline CDR1 SEHNR, CDR2 FQNEAQ (reference sequence). V shed 5 bases and J 7 bases; nucleotides not matched to a gene: 8. This CDR3 comprises 14 residues. The CDR3 nucleotides read TGTGCCAGCAGCATCGGACAGGCAGTACAGCCCCAGCATTTT. Its protein product is CASSIGQAVQPQHF.

This rearrangement joins TRBV29-1 to TRBJ2-2, with TRBD2 matching over 9 bases. The CDR3 length is 12 residues. V was pared by 5 bases and J by 5 bases, with 0 bases of the junction left unmatched. From germline, CDR1 is SQVTM and CDR2 ANQGSEA. CDR3 in DNA: TGCAGCGTTAGCGGGGGGACCGGGGAGCTGTTTTTT. Translating gives CSVSGGTGELFF.

The chain links TRBV29-1 to TRBJ2-1; no clear D gene. Trimming took 1 base from V and 3 from J, leaving 10 bases between them. Looked up from germline, CDR1 is SQVTM and CDR2 is ANQGSEA. The CDR3 spans 14 residues. CDR3 sequence: CSVEGHSYYNEQFF. Here the CDR3 DNA reads TGCAGCGTTGAAGGACACAGCTACTACAATGAGCAGTTCTTC.

The chain is built from TRBV18 and TRBJ2-3; 7 bases match TRBD2. The germline V gene encodes CDR1 KGHSH and CDR2 LQKENI. The CDR3 covers 14 residues. Trimming took 4 bases from V and 1 from J; bases not matched to a gene: 2. The chain's CDR3 is CASSRSGGTDTQYF. The CDR3 bases are TGTGCCAGCTCACGGAGCGGGGGCACAGATACGCAGTATTTT.

The rearrangement uses TRBV28 and TRBJ1-1, with TRBD1 matching 7 bases. Germline V gene lookup returns CDR1 MDHEN and CDR2 SYDVKM. Trimming at V came to 8 bases and at J to 4 bases, leaving 13 bases not matched to a gene. CDR3 size: 15 residues. The CDR3 here is CASALNEGAGTEAFF. CDR3 in DNA: TGTGCCAGCGCTCTAAACGAGGGGGCTGGCACTGAAGCTTTCTTT.

The rearrangement uses TRBV9 and TRBJ2-6; TRBD2 is a possible D gene (6 bases). The germline V gene has CDR1 SGDLS and CDR2 YYNGEE. Trimming left V 0 bases short and J 0 bases short, with 16 bases between. This CDR3 has 19 residues. CDR3 sequence: CASSVVGTAGYSGANVLTF. In DNA form, the CDR3 reads TGTGCCAGCAGCGTAGTAGGGACTGCCGGTTACTCTGGGGCCAACGTCCTGACTTTC.

The chain is built from TRBV4-3 and TRBJ2-3; perhaps TRBD1 as D (5 bases). Trimming took 3 bases from V and 0 from J, leaving 19 bases between them. The CDR3 is made up of 18 amino acids. Germline CDR1 LGHNA, CDR2 YSLEER. Written as DNA, the CDR3 is TGCGCCAGCAGCCATATACTCCCCCAGGGTGCTAGCACAGATACGCAGTATTTT. It is translated as CASSHILPQGASTDTQYF.

The CDR3 nucleotides read TGTGCCAGCAGCCTGGGGACAGGGCGGAGATGGAATGAGCAGTTCTTC. Its translation: CASSLGTGRRWNEQFF. V gene TRBV11-2 combines with J gene TRBJ2-1; 9 bases map to TRBD1. This CDR3 region has 16 residues. V shed 5 bases, J shed 7 bases, and the junction held 12 bases outside the gene matches. In germline, CDR1 is SGHAT, CDR2 FQNNGV.

V usage is TRBV14 and J usage is TRBJ1-2, with unresolved D. The CDR3 length is 14 residues. Germline CDR1 SGHDN, CDR2 FVKESK. V lost 3 bases to trimming and J lost 4 bases, with 12 bases between them. CDR3 nucleotides: TGTGCCAGCAGCCACAGAACGGGCATCTATGGCTACACCTTC. This gives the protein CASSHRTGIYGYTF.

The chain recombines TRBV9 with TRBJ2-2; D may be TRBD1 (5 bases). Germline V gene lookup returns CDR1 SGDLS and CDR2 YYNGEE. V was shortened by 2 bases and J by 8 bases, with 13 bases between the two germline ends. The CDR3 covers 14 residues. The CDR3 spells CASSVLQGVGELFF. CDR3 coding DNA: TGTGCCAGCAGCGTTCTCCAGGGTGTAGGGGAGCTGTTTTTT.

The rearrangement uses TRBV5-6 and TRBJ1-5, with D possibly TRBD1 on 6 matching bases. The CDR3 length is 15 residues. The germline V and J ends were trimmed by 0 bases and 1 base, with 8 bases remaining between them. Germline values: CDR1 SGHDT, CDR2 YYEEEE. CDR3 coding DNA: TGTGCCAGCAGCTTGGGGGGGGCAAGCAATCAGCCCCAGCATTTT. As protein: CASSLGGASNQPQHF.

The rearrangement links TRBV7-9 to TRBJ1-1; D is possibly TRBD1 (5 bases). The CDR3 totals 15 residues. V was shortened by 3 bases and J by 2 bases, with 13 bases between the two germline ends. CDR1 SEHNR and CDR2 FQNEAQ come from the germline V gene (reference sequence). The CDR3 reads CASSFARGENTEAFF. CDR3 nucleotides: TGTGCCAGCAGCTTCGCTAGAGGGGAAAACACTGAAGCTTTCTTT.

The chain employs TRBV7-9 and TRBJ2-1; no clear D. V lost 0 bases, J lost 5 bases, and 11 bases lay in between. Germline CDR1 is SEHNR and CDR2 is FQNEAQ (reference sequence). This CDR3 contains 15 residues. The CDR3 loop is CASSLAGWIDNEQFF. The CDR3 DNA is TGTGCCAGCAGCTTAGCAGGGTGGATTGACAATGAGCAGTTCTTC.

The chain uses TRBV5-1 and TRBJ2-7; possible D gene TRBD2, 6 bases. This CDR3 comprises 13 residues. Germline CDR1 and CDR2: SGHRS and YFSETQ. V lost 4 bases, J lost 2 bases, and 10 bases lay in between. Here the CDR3 reads CASSQGLAYEQYF. The CDR3 DNA follows: TGCGCCAGCAGCCAGGGACTCGCCTACGAGCAGTACTTC.

This clone was picked up one time. The genes are TRBV7-6 and TRBJ1-3, with 11 bases aligning to TRBD1. The CDR3 totals 17 residues. V lost 4 bases to trimming and J lost 3 bases; unmatched junction nucleotides: 8. CDR1 SGHVS and CDR2 FNYEAQ come from the germline V gene. The CDR3 here is CASSYSGTGGFGNTIYF. DNA for the CDR3: TGTGCCAGCAGCTATTCCGGGACAGGGGGGTTTGGAAACACCATATATTTT.